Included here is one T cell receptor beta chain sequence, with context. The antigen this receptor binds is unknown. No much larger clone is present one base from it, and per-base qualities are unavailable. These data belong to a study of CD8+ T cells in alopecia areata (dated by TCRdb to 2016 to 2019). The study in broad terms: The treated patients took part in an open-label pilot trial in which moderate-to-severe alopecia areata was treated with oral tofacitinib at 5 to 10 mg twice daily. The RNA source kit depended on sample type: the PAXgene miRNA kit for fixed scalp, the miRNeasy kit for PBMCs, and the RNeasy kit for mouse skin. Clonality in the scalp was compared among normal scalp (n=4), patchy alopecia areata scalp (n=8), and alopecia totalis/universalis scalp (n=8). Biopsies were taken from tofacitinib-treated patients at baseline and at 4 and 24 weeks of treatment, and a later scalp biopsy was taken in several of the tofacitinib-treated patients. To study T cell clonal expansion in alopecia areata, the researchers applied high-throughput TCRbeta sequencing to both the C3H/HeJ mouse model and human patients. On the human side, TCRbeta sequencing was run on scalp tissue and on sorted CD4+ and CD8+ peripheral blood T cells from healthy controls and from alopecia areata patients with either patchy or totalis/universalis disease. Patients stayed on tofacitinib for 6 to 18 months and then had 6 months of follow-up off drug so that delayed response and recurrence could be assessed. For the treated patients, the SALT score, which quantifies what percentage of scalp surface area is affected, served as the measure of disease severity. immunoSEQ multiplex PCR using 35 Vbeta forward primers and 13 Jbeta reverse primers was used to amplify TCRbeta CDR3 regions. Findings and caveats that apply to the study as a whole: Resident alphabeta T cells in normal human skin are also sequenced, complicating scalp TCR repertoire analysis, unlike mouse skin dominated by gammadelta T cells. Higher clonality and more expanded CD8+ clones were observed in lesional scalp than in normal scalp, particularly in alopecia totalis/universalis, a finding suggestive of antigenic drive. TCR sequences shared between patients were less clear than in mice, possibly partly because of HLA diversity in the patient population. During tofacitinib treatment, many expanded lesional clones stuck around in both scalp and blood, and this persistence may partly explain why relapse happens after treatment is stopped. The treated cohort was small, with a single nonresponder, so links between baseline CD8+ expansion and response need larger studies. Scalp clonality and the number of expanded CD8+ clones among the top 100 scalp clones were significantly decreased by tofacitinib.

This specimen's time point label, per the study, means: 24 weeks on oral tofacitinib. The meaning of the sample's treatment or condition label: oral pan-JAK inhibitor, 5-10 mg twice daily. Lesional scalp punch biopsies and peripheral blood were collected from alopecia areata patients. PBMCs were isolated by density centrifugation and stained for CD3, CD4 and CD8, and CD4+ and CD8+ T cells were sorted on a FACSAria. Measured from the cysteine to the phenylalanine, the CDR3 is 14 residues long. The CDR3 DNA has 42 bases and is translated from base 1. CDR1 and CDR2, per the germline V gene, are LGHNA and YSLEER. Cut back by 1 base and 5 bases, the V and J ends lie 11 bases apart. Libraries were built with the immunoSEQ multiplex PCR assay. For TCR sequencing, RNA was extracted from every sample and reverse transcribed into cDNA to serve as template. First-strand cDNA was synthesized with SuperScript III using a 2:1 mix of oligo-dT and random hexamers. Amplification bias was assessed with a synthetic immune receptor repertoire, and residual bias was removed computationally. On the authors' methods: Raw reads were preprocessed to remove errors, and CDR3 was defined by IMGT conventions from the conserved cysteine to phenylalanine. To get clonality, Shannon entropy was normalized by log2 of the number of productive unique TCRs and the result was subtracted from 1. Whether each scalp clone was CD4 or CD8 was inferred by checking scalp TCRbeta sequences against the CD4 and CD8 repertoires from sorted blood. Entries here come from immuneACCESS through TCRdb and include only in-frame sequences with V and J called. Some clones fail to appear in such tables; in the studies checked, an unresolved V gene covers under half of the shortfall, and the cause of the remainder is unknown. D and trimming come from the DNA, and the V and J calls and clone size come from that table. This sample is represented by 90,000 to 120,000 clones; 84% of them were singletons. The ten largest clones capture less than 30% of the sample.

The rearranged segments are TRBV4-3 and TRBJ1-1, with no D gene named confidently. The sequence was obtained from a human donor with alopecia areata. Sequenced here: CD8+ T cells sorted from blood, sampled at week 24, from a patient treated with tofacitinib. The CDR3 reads CASSQADEETEAFF. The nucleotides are TGCGCCAGCAGCCAAGCGGACGAGGAGACTGAAGCTTTCTTT.